The 29 T cell receptor beta chains below were found in one sample sequenced in a study of CD8+CD57+ T cells in acquired aplastic anemia. Patients selected for sequencing had displayed CD8+CD57+ cell expansion by flow cytometry. It was genomic DNA that served as the template for profiling TCR beta VDJ and CDR3. TCRdb re-analysed the reads in MiXCR, keeping a single row per CDR3 protein. The data hold 200,000 to 250,000 distinct CDR3 sequences, with roughly 50% observed a single time. Sequencing was performed on sorted CD4+, CD8+, or CD8+CD57+ T cells (not recorded which) from PBMCs. All receptors come from a human donor with aplastic anemia.

On this clonotype: Likely a read error: the CDR3 ends without its conserved phenylalanine or tryptophan. V and J are TRBV7-3 and TRBJ2-5; 9 bases are shared with TRBD1. CDR1 is SGHTA and CDR2 is FQGTGA in the germline V gene. This CDR3 spans 13 amino acids. The J segment lost 4 bases and the V segment lost 4 bases, leaving 1 base of the junction unmatched. The CDR3 region has the DNA TGTGCCAGCAGCTCGGGACAGGGAGAGACCCAGTACTCC. Protein: CASSSGQGETQYS.

The chain combines TRBV19 with TRBJ2-1, with a possible D match to TRBD2 (5 bases). The germline V gene encodes CDR1 LNHDA and CDR2 SQIVND (reference sequence). The CDR3 has 13 amino acids. Trimming pared 3 bases from V and 6 bases from J, leaving 9 bases between. Here the CDR3 reads CASSIGNFNEQFF. DNA for the CDR3: TGTGCCAGTAGTATCGGGAACTTCAATGAGCAGTTCTTC.

This chain uses TRBV28 with TRBJ1-4; D remains ambiguous. The CDR3 runs 12 residues. V lost 5 bases, J lost 8 bases, and 9 bases lay in between. Germline-derived CDR1 and CDR2 are MDHEN and SYDVKM. CDR3 sequence (DNA): TGTGCCAGCAGTCCCAATAACGAAAAACTGTTTTTT. Translated, it gives CASSPNNEKLFF.

This clonotype was observed many times. The CDR3 DNA reads as TGCGCCAGCAGCTTGGGGGAGGGTTGGGCCACTGAAGCTTTCTTT. This sequence encodes CASSLGEGWATEAFF. The gene calls are TRBV5-1 and TRBJ1-1, with D unclear. The germline gives CDR1 SGHRS, CDR2 YFSETQ. CDR3 length: 15 amino acids. Between the trimmed V and J ends, which lost 0 bases and 4 bases, there was a span of 13 bases.

Details on this clonotype: With a much larger clone just one base away, this may be a read error. The chain has TRBV6-5 and TRBJ1-2; 9 positions match TRBD1. The CDR3 covers 16 residues. The V gene's germline CDR1 is MNHEY and CDR2 SVGAGI. CDR3 in amino acids: CASSYSSGTGNDGYAF. The CDR3, as DNA: TGTGCCAGCAGTTACTCTTCCGGGACAGGGAATGATGGCTACGCCTTC.

This clonotype has a handful of counts. The chain carries TRBV10-3 and TRBJ2-7; D may be TRBD2 (5 bases). Germline values: CDR1 ENHRY, CDR2 SYGVKD. The germline V and J ends were trimmed by 3 bases and 4 bases, with 13 bases remaining between them. CDR3 length: 14 amino acids. CDR3 in DNA: TGTGCCATCAGTGATGGTCTAGGCGGGTACGAGCAGTACTTC. Residues: CAISDGLGGYEQYF.

This clonotype was recorded a few times. This clone may be a read error of a much larger clone one base away. The gene calls are TRBV7-2 and TRBJ2-7; TRBD1 matches 9 bases. Per the germline V gene, CDR1 is SGHTA and CDR2 is FQGNSA. The CDR3 is 16 amino acids. The CDR3 DNA sequence: TGTGCCAGCAGCTTACAGGGACAGGGAGGAGTCTACGGGCAGTACTTC. Its translation: CASSLQGQGGVYGQYF.

Regarding this clonotype: A single base separates this from a much larger clone, so it may be a read error. The chain employs TRBV2 and TRBJ2-7; a weak D match, TRBD1 (6 bases). The CDR3 totals 14 residues. In germline, CDR1 is SNHLY, CDR2 FYNNEI. V was clipped by 4 bases and J by 6 bases, with 16 bases between them. The CDR3 coding sequence is TGTGCCAGCAGTGGAAGATACAGGGAAATCGAGCAGTACTTC. Its translation is CASSGRYREIEQYF.

In regard to this clonotype: A read error may be the cause here, since a much bigger clone is one base away. The J gene is TRBJ2-1, the V gene TRBV20-1; TRBD2 aligns across 10 bases. In germline, CDR1 is DFQATT, CDR2 SNEGSKA (reference sequence). The CDR3 consists of 15 residues. The CDR3 loop is CSARGVAGGYNEQLF. The CDR3 DNA reads TGCAGTGCCCGGGGGGTAGCGGGGGGTTACAATGAGCAGCTCTTC.

The chain combines TRBV2 with TRBJ1-2; 9 nucleotides match TRBD1. Germline V CDR1 and CDR2: SNHLY, FYNNEI. V dropped 2 bases and J dropped 7; count of bases not matched to a gene: 11. The CDR3 has 16 residues. The CDR3 DNA is TGTGCCAGCAGTGAATCGCCCTGGGACAGGGATACTGGCTACACCTTC. This gives the protein CASSESPWDRDTGYTF.

This clonotype occurred a few times. The gene calls are TRBV10-1 and TRBJ1-2; D unresolved. CDR1 is WNHNN and CDR2 is SYGVQD in the germline V gene (reference sequence). V was clipped by 8 bases and J by 6 bases, with 16 bases between them. CDR3 length: 13 residues. The CDR3 coding sequence is TGCGCCAGCCGGAGTCCCGCCGGGGATGGCTACACCTTC. Protein sequence: CASRSPAGDGYTF.

This clonotype was detected many times. The genes are TRBV5-1 and TRBJ2-3, with 8 positions matching TRBD2. V lost 4 bases, J lost 0 bases, and 4 bases stayed unmatched. The CDR3 runs 15 residues. The germline CDR1 and CDR2 sequences are SGHRS and YFSETQ. The CDR3 region has the DNA TGCGCCAGCAGCCCCCCGGGGGGGAGCACAGATACGCAGTATTTT. Its protein product is CASSPPGGSTDTQYF.

The rearrangement uses TRBV7-4 and TRBJ2-2; 10 bases line up with TRBD1. The CDR3 sequence is 19 residues long. The V gene end was trimmed by 5 bases and the J gene end by 7 bases; junction bases not matched to a gene: 19. Germline V gives CDR1 SGHVT, CDR2 SQSDAQ. CDR3 nucleotide sequence: TGTGCCAGCAGCCAGGATGGGGTAGGGGACAGGGGCCATAGCGGGGAGCTGTTTTTT. Its translation: CASSQDGVGDRGHSGELFF.

A single count supports this clonotype. This sequence joins TRBV20-1 and TRBJ2-7; 11 positions match TRBD2. The V gene end was trimmed by 3 bases and the J gene end by 2 bases; junction bases not matched to a gene: 9. This CDR3 comprises 16 residues. Germline lookup yields CDR1 DFQATT and CDR2 SNEGSKA (reference sequence). CDR3 coding DNA: TGCAGTGCTAGCGAACCTCTAGCGGGGGGCGCCTACGAGCAGTACTTC. It specifies CSASEPLAGGAYEQYF.

This sequence joins TRBV10-1 and TRBJ1-3; no firm D call. CDR1 is WNHNN and CDR2 is SYGVQD in the germline V gene (reference sequence). The CDR3 totals 15 residues. Trimming cost V 8 bases and J 2 bases, with 16 bases left between them. The CDR3 loop reads CASRIPSRPGNTIYF. The CDR3 DNA follows: TGCGCCAGCCGTATTCCAAGCCGCCCTGGAAACACCATATATTTT.

In its sample, this clonotype was seen many times. This chain connects TRBV19 to TRBJ2-7; TRBD1 matches at 8 bases. J was trimmed by 5 bases and V by 5 bases; bases with no gene match: 8. CDR1 and CDR2 (germline): LNHDA, SQIVND (reference sequence). The CDR3 sequence is 14 residues long. The CDR3 nucleotides are TGTGCCAGTAGTGGGCCAGGGGGCCCCCACGAGCAGTACTTC. This codes for CASSGPGGPHEQYF.

Details on this clonotype: This clone may be a read error of a much larger clone one base away. The chain employs TRBV19 and TRBJ1-1; 7 nucleotides line up with TRBD1. CDR1 and CDR2 (germline): LNHDA, SQIVND (reference sequence). This CDR3 spans 14 amino acids. This CDR3 reads CASSLPGQNAEAFF. DNA for the CDR3: TGTGCCAGTAGTTTACCGGGACAGAACGCTGAAGCTTTCTTT.

Many counts were recorded for this clonotype. This chain connects TRBV7-2 to TRBJ2-2, with unresolved D. The CDR3 spans 13 residues. Germline CDR1 is SGHTA and CDR2 is FQGNSA. With 5 bases removed from V and 4 bases from J, the gap between germline ends came to 8 bases. The CDR3, as DNA: TGTGCCAGCAGCACCATCCGCACCGGGGAGCTGTTTTTT. Amino acid sequence: CASSTIRTGELFF.

This clonotype was detected many times. The rearrangement links TRBV7-2 to TRBJ1-5; D call uncertain. This CDR3 comprises 14 residues. Trimming removed 5 bases from V and 6 bases from J, with 14 bases in between. The germline CDR1 and CDR2 sequences are SGHTA and FQGNSA. CDR3 in amino acids: CASSIPGRGQPQHF. DNA of the CDR3: TGTGCCAGCAGCATACCGGGCCGAGGTCAGCCCCAGCATTTT.

This clonotype occurred a few times. J is TRBJ1-1 and V is TRBV3-1; D is uncertain. Germline V lookup: CDR1 LGHDT, CDR2 YNNKEL (reference sequence). Trimming removed 1 base from V and 4 bases from J, with 13 bases in between. This CDR3 contains 15 residues. The CDR3 loop is CASSQALLISTEAFF. In DNA form, the CDR3 reads TGTGCCAGCAGCCAAGCTTTGTTAATTAGCACTGAAGCTTTCTTT.

The chain employs TRBV19 and TRBJ2-1; weak D call: TRBD1 (6 bases). CDR1 and CDR2 from the germline V gene are LNHDA and SQIVND (reference sequence). Trimming stripped 5 bases from V and 0 bases from J, with 14 bases between. The CDR3 is 16 amino acids. The chain's CDR3 is CASSRQGQYSYNEQFF. The CDR3 DNA reads TGTGCCAGTAGTCGTCAGGGACAATACTCCTACAATGAGCAGTTCTTC.

This clonotype has ten or more counts. The J gene is TRBJ1-2, the V gene TRBV6-1, with TRBD1 matching 8 bases. There are 14 residues in the CDR3. Looked up from germline, CDR1 is MNHNS and CDR2 is SASEGT. With 6 bases clipped from V and 4 bases from J, the junction kept 7 bases outside the gene matches. The CDR3 DNA is TGTGCCAGCAGGGGACTCGACAGGGGCTATGGCTACACCTTC. Protein product: CASRGLDRGYGYTF.

This clonotype was observed many times. The chain carries TRBV12-3 or TRBV12-4 and TRBJ1-2, with D possibly TRBD1 on 5 matching bases. CDR3 size: 13 residues. V lost 3 bases and J 8 bases, leaving 13 bases between the germline ends. In nucleotides, the CDR3 is TGTGCCAGCAGTTTGACCCTATGGGGGGGCTACACCTTC. Residues: CASSLTLWGGYTF.

This clonotype appeared many times. The rearrangement joins TRBV12-5 to TRBJ1-5, with D hard to call. V dropped 1 base and J dropped 6 bases, with 13 bases sitting between them. The CDR3 is 15 amino acids. Germline CDR1 and CDR2: LGHNT and FRNRAP. The CDR3 spells CASGLGPLLSQPQHF. The DNA of the CDR3 is TGTGCTAGTGGTTTGGGACCCTTATTGTCTCAGCCCCAGCATTTT.

The rearrangement links TRBV7-2 to TRBJ2-3, with TRBD1 identical over 10 bases. V shed 6 bases, J shed 4 bases, and the junction held 4 bases outside the gene matches. There are 14 residues in the CDR3. CDR1 is SGHTA and CDR2 is FQGNSA in the germline V gene. In DNA, the CDR3 is TGTGCCAGCAGGTGGACAGGGGGGGCAGATACGCAGTATTTT. Its translation: CASRWTGGADTQYF.

The rearrangement joins TRBV7-9 to TRBJ2-1; weak D call: TRBD1 (7 bases). Germline CDR1 reads SEHNR; CDR2 reads FQNEAQ (reference sequence). The CDR3 is 14 amino acids. Deletions cut 6 bases from V and 12 bases from J, with 21 bases between. CDR3 sequence reads: CASSDTGESGVQFF. For the CDR3, the DNA is TGTGCCAGCAGTGATACAGGGGAGTCGGGGGTGCAGTTCTTC.

The chain links TRBV9 to TRBJ2-6; D not resolved. The CDR3 is made up of 15 amino acids. The germline V gene encodes CDR1 SGDLS and CDR2 YYNGEE. Trimming removed 4 bases from V and 4 bases from J, with 12 bases in between. The CDR3 coding sequence is TGTGCCAGCAGCTTAACGGGTGACGGGGCCAACGTCCTGACTTTC. Protein sequence: CASSLTGDGANVLTF.

The chain's CDR3 is CASEDRVRQPQHF. The CDR3 bases are TGTGCCAGTGAAGACAGGGTTCGACAGCCCCAGCATTTT. This chain uses TRBV19 with TRBJ1-5; TRBD1 matches 7 bases. Germline loops: CDR1 LNHDA, CDR2 SQIVND (reference sequence). The CDR3 sequence is 13 residues long. After removal of 8 bases from V and 7 bases from J, the junction contained 8 bases not matched to a gene.

In this sample, this clonotype turned up many times. The V call is TRBV6-5, the J call TRBJ2-7; D is possibly TRBD2 (7 bases). This CDR3 comprises 15 residues. Germline CDR1 and CDR2: MNHEY and SVGAGI. V was clipped by 4 bases and J by 4 bases, with 17 bases between them. CDR3: CASSSEAGHPYEQYF. CDR3 coding DNA: TGTGCCAGCAGTTCCGAAGCGGGACACCCTTACGAGCAGTACTTC.